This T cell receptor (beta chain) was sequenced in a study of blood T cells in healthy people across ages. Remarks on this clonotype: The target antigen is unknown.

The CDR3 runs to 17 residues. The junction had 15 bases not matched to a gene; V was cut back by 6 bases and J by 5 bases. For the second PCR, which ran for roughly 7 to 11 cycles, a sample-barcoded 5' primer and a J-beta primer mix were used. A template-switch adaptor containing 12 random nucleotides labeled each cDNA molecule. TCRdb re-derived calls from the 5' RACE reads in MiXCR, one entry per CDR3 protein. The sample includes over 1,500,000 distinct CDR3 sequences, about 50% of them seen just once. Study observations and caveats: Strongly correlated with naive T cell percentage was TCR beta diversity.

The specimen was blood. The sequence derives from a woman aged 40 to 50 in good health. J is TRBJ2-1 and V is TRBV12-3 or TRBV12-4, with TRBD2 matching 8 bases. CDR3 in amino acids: CASSPLGPSGGHNEQFF. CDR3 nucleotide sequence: TGTGCCAGCAGCCCTCTGGGCCCCAGCGGGGGTCACAATGAGCAGTTCTTC.